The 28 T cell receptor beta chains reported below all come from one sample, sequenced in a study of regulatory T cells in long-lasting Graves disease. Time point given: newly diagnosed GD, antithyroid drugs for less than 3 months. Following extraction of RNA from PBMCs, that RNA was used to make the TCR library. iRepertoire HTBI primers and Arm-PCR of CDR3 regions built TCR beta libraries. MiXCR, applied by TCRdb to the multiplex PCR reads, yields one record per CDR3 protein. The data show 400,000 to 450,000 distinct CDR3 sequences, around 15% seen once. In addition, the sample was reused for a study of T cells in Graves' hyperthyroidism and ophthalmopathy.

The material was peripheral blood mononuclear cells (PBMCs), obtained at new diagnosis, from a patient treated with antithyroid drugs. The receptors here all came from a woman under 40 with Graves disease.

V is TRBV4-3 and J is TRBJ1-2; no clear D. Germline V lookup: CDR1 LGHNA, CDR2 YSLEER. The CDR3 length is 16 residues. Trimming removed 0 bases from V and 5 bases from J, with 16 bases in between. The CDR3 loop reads CASSQDTRPRQYGYTF. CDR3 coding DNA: TGCGCCAGCAGCCAAGATACCCGGCCCAGGCAGTATGGCTACACCTTC.

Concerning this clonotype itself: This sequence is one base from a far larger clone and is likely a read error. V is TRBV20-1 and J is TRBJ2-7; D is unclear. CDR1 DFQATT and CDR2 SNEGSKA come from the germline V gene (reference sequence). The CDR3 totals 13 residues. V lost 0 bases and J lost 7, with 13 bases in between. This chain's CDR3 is CSARDYTYNEQYF. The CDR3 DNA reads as TGCAGTGCTAGAGACTACACCTACAATGAGCAGTACTTC.

Here the CDR3 DNA reads TGTGCCAGCAGCACGGGACCTACCCTCACCGGGGAGCTGTTTTTT. This codes for CASSTGPTLTGELFF. The chain combines TRBV6-1 with TRBJ2-2, with D possibly called TRBD1 or TRBD2 (5 bases each). CDR1 and CDR2 from the germline V gene are MNHNS and SASEGT. The ends were cut back, 6 bases at V and 4 bases at J, with 15 bases in the middle. The length of the CDR3 is 15 residues.

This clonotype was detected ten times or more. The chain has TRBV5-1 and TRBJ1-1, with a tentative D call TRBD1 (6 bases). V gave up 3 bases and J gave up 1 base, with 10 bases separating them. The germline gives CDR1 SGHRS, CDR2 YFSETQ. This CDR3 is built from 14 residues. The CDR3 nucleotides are TGCGCCAGCAGCTGGCGGGGGCGGAACACTGAAGCTTTCTTT. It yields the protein CASSWRGRNTEAFF.

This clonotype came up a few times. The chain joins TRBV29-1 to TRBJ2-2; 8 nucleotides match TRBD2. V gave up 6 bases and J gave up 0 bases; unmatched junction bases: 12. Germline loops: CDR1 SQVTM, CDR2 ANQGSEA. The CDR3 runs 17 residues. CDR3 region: CSVAPPGAGANTGELFF. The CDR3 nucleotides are TGCAGCGTCGCCCCCCCCGGAGCGGGAGCGAACACCGGGGAGCTGTTTTTT.

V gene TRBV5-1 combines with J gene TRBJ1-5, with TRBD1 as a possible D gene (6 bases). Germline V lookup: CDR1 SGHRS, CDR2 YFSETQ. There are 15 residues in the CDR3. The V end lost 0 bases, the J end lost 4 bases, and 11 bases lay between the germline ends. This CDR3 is CASSLGGPGNQPQHF. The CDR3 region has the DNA TGCGCCAGCAGCTTGGGGGGGCCAGGAAATCAGCCCCAGCATTTT.

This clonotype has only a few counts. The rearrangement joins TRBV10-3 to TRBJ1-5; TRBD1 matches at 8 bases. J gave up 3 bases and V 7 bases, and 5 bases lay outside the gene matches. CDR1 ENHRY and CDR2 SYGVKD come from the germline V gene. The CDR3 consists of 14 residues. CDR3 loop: CAIKGQGNNQPQHF. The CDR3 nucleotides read TGTGCCATCAAAGGACAGGGAAACAATCAGCCCCAGCATTTT.

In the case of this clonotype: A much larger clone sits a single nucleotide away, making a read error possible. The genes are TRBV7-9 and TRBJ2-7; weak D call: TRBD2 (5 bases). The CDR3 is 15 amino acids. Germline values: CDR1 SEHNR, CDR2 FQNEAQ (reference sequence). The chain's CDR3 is CANSSGWGESLEQYF. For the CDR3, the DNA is TGTGCCAACAGCTCCGGCTGGGGAGAATCACTCGAGCAGTACTTC.

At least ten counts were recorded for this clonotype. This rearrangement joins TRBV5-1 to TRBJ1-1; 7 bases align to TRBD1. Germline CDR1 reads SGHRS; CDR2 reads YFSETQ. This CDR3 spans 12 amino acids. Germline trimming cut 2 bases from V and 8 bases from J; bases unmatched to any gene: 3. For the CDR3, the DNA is TGCGCCAGCAGCTTTCAGGGACAGGAAGCTTTCTTT. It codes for CASSFQGQEAFF. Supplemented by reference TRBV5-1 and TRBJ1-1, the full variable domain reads KAGVTQTPRYLIKTRGQQVTLSCSPISGHRSVSWYQQTPGQGLQFLFEYFSETQRNKGNFPGRFSGRQFSNSRSEMNVSTLELGDSALYLCASSFQGQEAFFGQGTRLTVV.

The CDR3 DNA reads as TGTGCCACCAGCACCAGGACAGCCTACGAGCAGTACTTC. This codes for CATSTRTAYEQYF. V is TRBV15 and J is TRBJ2-7; perhaps TRBD1 as D (6 bases). The CDR3 extends over 13 amino acids. The germline V and J ends were trimmed by 4 bases and 2 bases, with 9 bases remaining between them. Germline CDR1 reads LNHNV; CDR2 reads YYDKDF (reference sequence).

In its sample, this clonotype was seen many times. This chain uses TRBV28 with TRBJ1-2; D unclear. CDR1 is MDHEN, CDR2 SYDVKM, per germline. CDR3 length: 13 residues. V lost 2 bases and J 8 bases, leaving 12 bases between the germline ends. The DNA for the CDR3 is TGTGCCAGCAGTTTAAGGACCGCTGCCGGCTACACCTTC. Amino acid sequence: CASSLRTAAGYTF.

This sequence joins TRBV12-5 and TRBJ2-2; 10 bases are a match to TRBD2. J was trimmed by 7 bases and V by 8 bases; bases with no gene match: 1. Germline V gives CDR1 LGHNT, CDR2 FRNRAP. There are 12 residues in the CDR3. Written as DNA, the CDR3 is TGTGCTAGTTCTAGCGGGAGCGGGGAGCTGTTTTTT. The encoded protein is CASSSGSGELFF.

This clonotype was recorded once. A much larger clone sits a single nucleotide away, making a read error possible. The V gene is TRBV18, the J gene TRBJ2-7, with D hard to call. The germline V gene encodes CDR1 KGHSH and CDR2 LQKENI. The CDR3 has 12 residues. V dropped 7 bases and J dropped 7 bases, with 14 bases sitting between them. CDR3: CASFTTADEQYF. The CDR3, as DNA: TGTGCCAGCTTCACCACCGCGGATGAGCAGTACTTC. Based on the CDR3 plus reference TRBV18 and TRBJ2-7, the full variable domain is NAGVMQNPRHLVRRRGQEARLRCSPMKGHSHVYWYRQLPEEGLKFMVYLQKENIIDESGMPKERFSAEFPKEGPSILRIQQVVRGDSAAYFCASFTTADEQYFGPGTRLTVT.

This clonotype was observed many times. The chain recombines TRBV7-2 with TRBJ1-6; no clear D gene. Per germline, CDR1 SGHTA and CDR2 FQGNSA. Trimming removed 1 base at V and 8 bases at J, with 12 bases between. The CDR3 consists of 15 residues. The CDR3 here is CASSLDFWGYSPLHF. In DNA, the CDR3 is TGTGCCAGCAGCTTAGATTTCTGGGGTTATTCACCCCTCCACTTT.

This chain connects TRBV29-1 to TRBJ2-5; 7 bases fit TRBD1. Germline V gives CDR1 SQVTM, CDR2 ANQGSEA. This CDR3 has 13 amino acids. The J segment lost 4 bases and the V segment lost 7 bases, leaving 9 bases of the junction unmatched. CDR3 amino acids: CSGQGTFRETQYF. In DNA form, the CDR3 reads TGCAGCGGACAGGGTACTTTTCGAGAGACCCAGTACTTC.

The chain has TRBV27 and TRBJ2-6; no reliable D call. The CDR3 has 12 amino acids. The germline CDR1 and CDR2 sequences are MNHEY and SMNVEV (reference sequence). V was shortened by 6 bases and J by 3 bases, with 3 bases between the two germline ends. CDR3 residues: CASRRGANVLTF. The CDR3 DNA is TGTGCCAGCAGGCGTGGGGCCAACGTCCTGACTTTC.

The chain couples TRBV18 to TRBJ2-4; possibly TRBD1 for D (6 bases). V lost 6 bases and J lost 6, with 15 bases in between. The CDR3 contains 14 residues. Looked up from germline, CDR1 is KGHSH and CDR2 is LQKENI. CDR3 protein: CASSPGARLNIQYF. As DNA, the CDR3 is TGTGCCAGCTCGCCAGGGGCGCGACTAAACATTCAGTACTTC.

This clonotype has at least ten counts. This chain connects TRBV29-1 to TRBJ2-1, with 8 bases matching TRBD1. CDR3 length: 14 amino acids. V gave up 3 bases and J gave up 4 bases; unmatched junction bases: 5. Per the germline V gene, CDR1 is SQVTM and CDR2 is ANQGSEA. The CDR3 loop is CSVEGQDRYNEQFF. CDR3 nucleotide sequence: TGCAGCGTTGAGGGACAGGACCGGTACAATGAGCAGTTCTTC.

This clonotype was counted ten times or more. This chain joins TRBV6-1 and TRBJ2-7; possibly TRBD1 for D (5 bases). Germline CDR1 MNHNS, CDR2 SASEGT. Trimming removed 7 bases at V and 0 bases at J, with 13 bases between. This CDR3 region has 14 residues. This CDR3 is CASTRDRNSYEQYF. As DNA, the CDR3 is TGTGCCAGCACTCGCGACAGAAACTCCTACGAGCAGTACTTC.

CDR3 sequence: CASTPFPGQGSNQPQHF. The CDR3 DNA reads TGTGCCAGCACCCCCTTTCCGGGACAGGGGTCTAATCAGCCCCAGCATTTT. The gene calls are TRBV28 and TRBJ1-5, with 10 bases identical to TRBD1. Germline V lookup: CDR1 MDHEN, CDR2 SYDVKM. The CDR3 has 17 residues. V lost 7 bases, J lost 4 bases, and 13 bases stayed unmatched.

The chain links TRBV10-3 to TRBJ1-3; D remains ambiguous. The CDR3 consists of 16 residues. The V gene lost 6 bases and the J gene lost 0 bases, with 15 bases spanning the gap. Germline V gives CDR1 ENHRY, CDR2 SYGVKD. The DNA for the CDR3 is TGTGCCATCAGGGAGGTTGGGCGCGCCTCTGGAAACACCATATATTTT. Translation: CAIREVGRASGNTIYF.

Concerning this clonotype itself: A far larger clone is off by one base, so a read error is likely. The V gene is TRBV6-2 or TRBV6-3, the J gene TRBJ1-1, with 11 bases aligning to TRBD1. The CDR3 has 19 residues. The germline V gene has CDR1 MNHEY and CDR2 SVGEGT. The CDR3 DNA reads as TGTGCCAGCAGTTACTCTCTGGGGACAGGGGGTCCTAGGGGAACTGAAGCTTCCTTT. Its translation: CASSYSLGTGGPRGTEASF.

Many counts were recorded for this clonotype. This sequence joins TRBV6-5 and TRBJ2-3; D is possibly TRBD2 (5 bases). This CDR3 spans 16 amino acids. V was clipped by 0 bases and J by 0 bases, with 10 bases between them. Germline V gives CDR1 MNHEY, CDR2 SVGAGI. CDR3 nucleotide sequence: TGTGCCAGCAGTTACTCGCCCGGACTGAGCACAGATACGCAGTATTTT. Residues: CASSYSPGLSTDTQYF.

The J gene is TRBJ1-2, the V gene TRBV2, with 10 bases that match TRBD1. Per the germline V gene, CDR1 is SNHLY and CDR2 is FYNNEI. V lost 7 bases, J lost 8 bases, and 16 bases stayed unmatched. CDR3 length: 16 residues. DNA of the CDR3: TGTGCCAGCAACCGTCCCGGGACAGGGGCTTGGGGCGGCTACACCTTC. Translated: CASNRPGTGAWGGYTF.

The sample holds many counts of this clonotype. The DNA of the CDR3 is TGTGCCAGCGGGTACCCAGGGAACACTGAAGCTTTCTTT. This gives the protein CASGYPGNTEAFF. The V and J genes are TRBV28 and TRBJ1-1, with D hard to call. The germline V gene has CDR1 MDHEN and CDR2 SYDVKM. Deletions cut 8 bases from V and 1 base from J, with 11 bases between. The CDR3 is made up of 13 amino acids.

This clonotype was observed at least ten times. The CDR3 region is CASSLFGTQYF. The CDR3 DNA reads as TGTGCCAGCAGCTTATTCGGGACCCAGTACTTC. This chain links TRBV7-9 with TRBJ2-5; no definite D call. There are 11 residues in the CDR3. Per the germline V gene, CDR1 is SEHNR and CDR2 is FQNEAQ (reference sequence). V lost 2 bases, J lost 7 bases, and 5 bases lay in between.

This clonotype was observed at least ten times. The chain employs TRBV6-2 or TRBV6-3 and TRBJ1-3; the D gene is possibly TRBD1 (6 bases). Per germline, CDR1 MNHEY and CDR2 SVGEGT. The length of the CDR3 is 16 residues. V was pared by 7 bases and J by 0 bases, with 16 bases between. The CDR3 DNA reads TGTGCCAGCAAGACCGACAGGATCAGCTCTGGAAACACCATATATTTT. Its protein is CASKTDRISSGNTIYF.

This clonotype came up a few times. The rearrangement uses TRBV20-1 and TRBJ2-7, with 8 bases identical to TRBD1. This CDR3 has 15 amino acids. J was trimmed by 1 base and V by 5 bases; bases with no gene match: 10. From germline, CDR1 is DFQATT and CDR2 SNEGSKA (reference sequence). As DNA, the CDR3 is TGCAGTGCTCTGGGACAGGCGTGCAGGTCCTACGAGCAGTACTTC. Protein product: CSALGQACRSYEQYF.